These T cell receptor beta chains were read from a single sample in a study of T and B cells in COVID-19 patients. MiXCR, applied by TCRdb to the multiplex PCR reads, yields one record per CDR3 protein. The sample consists of 3,500 to 4,500 distinct CDR3 sequences, about 29% of them appearing once. Sample: blood. Receptors originate from a human donor with active COVID-19. The donor label of this sample is uncertain. The CDR3 runs from the conserved cysteine through the conserved F or W. A D gene is named only where the DNA matches it firmly. Some rows have no size entry. The others give once, few or many, or a class for an expanded clone.

abundance	d_gene	v_gene	j_gene	CDR3aa	CDR3nt
few	TRBD1	TRBV20-1	TRBJ2-2	CSAIDRVGTGELFF	TGCAGTGCTATTGACAGGGTGGGCACCGGGGAGCTGTTTTTT
NA	TRBD2	TRBV20-1	TRBJ2-5	CSARDGLAGRETQYF	TGCAGTGCTAGAGATGGACTAGCGGGGAGGGAGACCCAGTACTTC
medium-sized	TRBD1	TRBV18	TRBJ2-7	CASSPRDRESEQYF	TGTGCCAGCTCACCACGGGACAGGGAATCCGAGCAGTACTTC
few	NA	TRBV12-3/TRBV12-4	TRBJ1-1	CASGPGEGKPEAFF	TGTGCCAGCGGACCAGGGGAGGGAAAGCCTGAAGCTTTCTTT
few	TRBD1	TRBV5-1	TRBJ1-6	CASSLETGTSSYNSPLHF	TGCGCCAGCAGCCTAGAGACAGGGACGAGCTCCTATAATTCACCCCTCCACTTT
medium-sized	NA	TRBV29-1	TRBJ2-3	CRAGTSTDTQYF	TGTAGAGCGGGCACTAGCACAGATACGCAGTATTTT
NA	NA	TRBV6-2/TRBV6-3	TRBJ1-4	CASGFFGGTNEKLFF	TGTGCCAGCGGTTTCTTCGGGGGCACTAATGAAAAACTGTTTTTT
NA	TRBD2	TRBV20-1	TRBJ2-5	CSAGKGTSGGGGGETQYF	TGCAGTGCTGGAAAAGGGACTAGCGGGGGGGGAGGAGGTGAGACCCAGTACTTC
NA	TRBD1	TRBV20-1	TRBJ2-1	CSAGSGTGGDNEQFF	TGCAGTGCTGGGTCCGGGACAGGGGGTGACAATGAGCAGTTCTTC
NA	TRBD1	TRBV5-1	TRBJ2-7	CASSVRDRGLDEQYF	TGCGCCAGCAGCGTTCGGGACAGGGGTTTGGACGAGCAGTACTTC
NA	NA	TRBV6-2/TRBV6-3	TRBJ1-2	CASTDSYGYTF	TGTGCCAGCACCGACAGCTATGGCTACACCTTC
NA	TRBD1	TRBV7-9	TRBJ1-6	CASSLGTGGNNSPLHF	TGTGCCAGCAGCCTCGGGACAGGGGGCAATAATTCACCCCTCCACTTT
medium-sized	NA	TRBV19	TRBJ2-3	CASSPLTSTDTQYF	TGTGCCAGTAGTCCTTTAACTAGCACAGATACGCAGTATTTT
NA	NA	TRBV27	TRBJ1-2	CASSLSSRGVGYTF	TGTGCCAGCAGTTTATCGTCCAGGGGTGTTGGCTACACCTTC
medium-sized	NA	TRBV6-2/TRBV6-3	TRBJ2-6	CASSEISGANVLTF	TGTGCCAGCAGTGAGATCTCTGGGGCCAACGTCCTGACTTTC
medium-sized	NA	TRBV12-3/TRBV12-4	TRBJ2-1	CASTGLMTTGEDEQFF	TGTGCCAGCACAGGACTAATGACAACCGGAGAGGATGAGCAGTTCTTC
NA	TRBD1	TRBV29-1	TRBJ2-5	CSVLTGDRGETQYF	TGCAGCGTTCTAACAGGTGACAGGGGCGAGACCCAGTACTTC
few	TRBD1	TRBV20-1	TRBJ1-2	CSARPGGYGYTF	TGCAGTGCTAGACCAGGGGGCTATGGCTACACCTTC
NA	NA	TRBV19	TRBJ2-4	CASSIIQAGKDGNIQYF	TGTGCCAGTAGTATAATTCAGGCAGGGAAAGATGGAAACATTCAGTACTTC
medium-sized	NA	TRBV6-5	TRBJ2-5	CASSYSGGTQYF	TGTGCCAGCAGTTACTCCGGGGGGACCCAGTACTTC
medium-sized	TRBD1	TRBV18	TRBJ2-6	CASSPLGQGDAGANVLTF	TGTGCCAGCTCACCACTGGGACAGGGAGACGCTGGGGCCAACGTCCTGACTTTC
NA	TRBD2	TRBV20-1	TRBJ2-3	CSARDPGGLSTDTQYF	TGCAGTGCTAGAGACCCGGGGGGGCTTAGCACAGATACGCAGTATTTT
few	NA	TRBV12-3/TRBV12-4	TRBJ1-1	CASSIGPVGTEAFF	TGTGCCAGCAGCATCGGTCCAGTGGGGACTGAAGCTTTCTTT
few	NA	TRBV6-2/TRBV6-3	TRBJ1-5	CASSYSRADQPQHF	TGTGCCAGCAGTTACTCCAGGGCTGATCAGCCCCAGCATTTT
few	NA	TRBV6-1	TRBJ1-1	CASSGGRTGHTEAFF	TGTGCCAGCAGTGGAGGGAGAACAGGGCACACTGAAGCTTTCTTT
medium-sized	NA	TRBV19	TRBJ1-5	CASSIWGHNSNQPQHF	TGTGCCAGTAGTATTTGGGGACACAATAGCAATCAGCCCCAGCATTTT
NA	TRBD1	TRBV6-1	TRBJ1-6	CASSEHGWTGGVGPLHF	TGTGCCAGCAGTGAGCACGGTTGGACAGGGGGCGTAGGGCCCCTCCACTTT
NA	TRBD1	TRBV5-5	TRBJ1-2	CASSLKEETGGSINYGYTF	TGTGCCAGCAGCTTAAAGGAAGAAACAGGGGGCAGTATAAACTATGGCTACACCTTC
NA	NA	TRBV10-3	TRBJ1-1	CAISDRGSNTEAFF	TGTGCCATCAGTGACAGGGGCTCGAACACTGAAGCTTTCTTT
few	TRBD2	TRBV5-1	TRBJ2-3	CASSLGLADTQYF	TGCGCCAGCAGCCTCGGACTAGCAGATACGCAGTATTTT
NA	NA	TRBV7-9	TRBJ1-5	CASSKDSYNQPQHF	TGTGCCAGCAGCAAAGACAGCTATAATCAGCCCCAGCATTTT
many	NA	TRBV12-3/TRBV12-4	TRBJ1-2	CASSPSGGRSMGYTF	TGTGCCAGCAGTCCCTCCGGGGGGAGGTCTATGGGCTACACCTTC
few	TRBD2	TRBV11-2	TRBJ2-3	CASSLGSGGTDTQYF	TGTGCCAGCAGCTTGGGTAGCGGGGGCACAGATACGCAGTATTTT
once	NA	TRBV7-2	TRBJ1-3	CANSLEYSGTGNTIYF	TGTGCCAACAGCTTAGAGTACAGCGGTACTGGAAACACCATATATTTT
NA	NA	TRBV7-6	TRBJ2-5	CASSLNSPETQYF	TGTGCCAGCAGCCTTAACTCTCCGGAGACCCAGTACTTC
medium-sized	NA	TRBV5-6	TRBJ2-1	CASSLLRGLRDEQFF	TGTGCCAGCAGCTTGCTGCGGGGTCTTCGCGATGAGCAGTTCTTC
few	NA	TRBV4-3	TRBJ2-1	CASSQERVYNEQFF	TGCGCCAGCAGCCAAGAGCGCGTTTACAATGAGCAGTTCTTC
few	TRBD1	TRBV5-1	TRBJ2-3	CASKRGQGDTQYF	TGCGCCAGCAAAAGGGGGCAGGGAGATACGCAGTATTTT
few	TRBD1	TRBV5-4	TRBJ1-1	CASSLRGRGTEAFF	TGTGCCAGCAGCCTCAGGGGGCGCGGCACTGAAGCTTTCTTT
medium-sized	NA	TRBV19	TRBJ1-1	CASSIDPMGMNTEAFF	TGTGCCAGTAGTATAGACCCGATGGGGATGAACACTGAAGCTTTCTTT
medium-sized	NA	TRBV7-6	TRBJ2-7	CASSLGAAGTVGEQYF	TGTGCCAGCAGCTTAGGGGCGGCAGGGACGGTAGGGGAGCAGTACTTC
medium-sized	TRBD1	TRBV6-5	TRBJ2-7	CASSYSDRGRIEQYF	TGTGCCAGCAGTTACTCGGACAGGGGAAGAATCGAGCAGTACTTC
large	NA	TRBV19	TRBJ2-3	CASSMFDGTDTQYF	TGTGCCAGTAGTATGTTCGATGGGACAGATACGCAGTATTTT
many	NA	TRBV6-2/TRBV6-3	TRBJ2-5	CASRGAISKETQYF	TGTGCCAGCAGAGGGGCAATAAGTAAGGAGACCCAGTACTTC
NA	TRBD1	TRBV5-6	TRBJ1-1	CASSQDKGLPGGNTEAFF	TGTGCCAGCAGCCAAGATAAAGGTTTGCCAGGGGGGAACACTGAAGCTTTCTTT
NA	NA	TRBV5-6	TRBJ1-5	CASTKGRHNQPQHF	TGTGCCAGCACTAAAGGGAGGCACAATCAGCCCCAGCATTTT
NA	TRBD1	TRBV7-9	TRBJ2-2	CASSSDRVNTGELFF	TGTGCCAGCAGCTCGGACAGGGTGAACACCGGGGAGCTGTTTTTT
few	NA	TRBV12-3/TRBV12-4	TRBJ1-4	CASSFRDNNEKLFF	TGTGCCAGCAGTTTTCGAGACAATAATGAAAAACTGTTTTTT
large	TRBD2	TRBV29-1	TRBJ2-1	CSGHGGAYNEQFF	TGCAGCGGCCACGGGGGGGCCTACAATGAGCAGTTCTTC
few	TRBD1	TRBV18	TRBJ1-1	CASSPQTGGGTEAFF	TGTGCCAGCTCACCACAGACAGGGGGCGGGACTGAAGCTTTCTTT
medium-sized	NA	TRBV19	TRBJ2-2	CASSIGAGTTKGAGELFF	TGTGCCAGTAGTATAGGTGCCGGGACGACGAAAGGCGCCGGGGAGCTGTTTTTT
medium-sized	NA	TRBV18	TRBJ2-7	CASSPPGPSYEQYF	TGTGCCAGCTCACCACCGGGGCCATCCTACGAGCAGTACTTC
NA	TRBD2	TRBV7-9	TRBJ2-1	CASSLDRGGLSEQFF	TGTGCCAGCAGCTTAGATCGCGGGGGGCTCAGTGAGCAGTTCTTC